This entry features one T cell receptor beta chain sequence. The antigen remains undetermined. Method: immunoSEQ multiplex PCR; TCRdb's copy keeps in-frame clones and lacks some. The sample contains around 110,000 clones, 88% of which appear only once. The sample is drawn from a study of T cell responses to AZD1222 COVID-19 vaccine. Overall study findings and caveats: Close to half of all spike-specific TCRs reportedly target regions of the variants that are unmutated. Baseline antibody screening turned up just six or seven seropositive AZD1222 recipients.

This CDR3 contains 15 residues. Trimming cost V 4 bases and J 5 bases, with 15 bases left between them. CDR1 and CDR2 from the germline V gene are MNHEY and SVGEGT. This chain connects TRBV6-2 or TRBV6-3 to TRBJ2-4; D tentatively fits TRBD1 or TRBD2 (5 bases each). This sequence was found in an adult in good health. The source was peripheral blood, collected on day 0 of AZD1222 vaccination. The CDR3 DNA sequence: TGTGCCAGCAGTTTTACTAGAGGGGTACAAAACATTCAGTACTTC. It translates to CASSFTRGVQNIQYF.